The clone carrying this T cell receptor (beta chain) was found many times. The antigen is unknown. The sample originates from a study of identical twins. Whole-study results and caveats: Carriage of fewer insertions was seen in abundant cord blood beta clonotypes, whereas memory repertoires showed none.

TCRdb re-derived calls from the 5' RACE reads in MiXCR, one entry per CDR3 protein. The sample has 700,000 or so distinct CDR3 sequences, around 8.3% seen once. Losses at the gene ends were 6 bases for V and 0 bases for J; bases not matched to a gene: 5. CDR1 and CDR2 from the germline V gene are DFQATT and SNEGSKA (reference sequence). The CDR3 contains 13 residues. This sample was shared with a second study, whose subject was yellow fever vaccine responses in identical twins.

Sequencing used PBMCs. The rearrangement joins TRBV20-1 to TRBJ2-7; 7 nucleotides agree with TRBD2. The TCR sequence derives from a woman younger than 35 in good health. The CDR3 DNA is TGCAGTGCACTACGGGACTACTCCTACGAGCAGTACTTC. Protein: CSALRDYSYEQYF.